This TCR beta chain was sequenced for a study of cytomegalovirus exposure and HLA in healthy donors. Study-level points and caveats: High sensitivity and specificity were reportedly achieved when the classifier diagnosed cytomegalovirus status.

This CDR3 comprises 15 residues. Losses at the gene ends were 5 bases for V and 1 base for J; bases not matched to a gene: 7. Germline V CDR1 and CDR2: MDHEN, SYDVKM. The study ran its PCR with 60 Vbeta and 13 Jbeta primers. Profiled with immunoSEQ multiplex PCR; TCRdb holds only in-frame clones, not every one. The sample holds roughly 170,000 clones; over 80% are singletons and the top ten take roughly 1.6%. Regarding this clone: Its antigen is unknown.

The sample consisted of PBMCs. This receptor was obtained from a man aged 50 to 59 in good health and CMV-seronegative. The V and J genes are TRBV28 and TRBJ2-5; 7 bases match TRBD1. Written as DNA, the CDR3 is TGTGCCAGCAGTATGGTGGACAGGTTCCAAGAGACCCAGTACTTC. The encoded protein is CASSMVDRFQETQYF.